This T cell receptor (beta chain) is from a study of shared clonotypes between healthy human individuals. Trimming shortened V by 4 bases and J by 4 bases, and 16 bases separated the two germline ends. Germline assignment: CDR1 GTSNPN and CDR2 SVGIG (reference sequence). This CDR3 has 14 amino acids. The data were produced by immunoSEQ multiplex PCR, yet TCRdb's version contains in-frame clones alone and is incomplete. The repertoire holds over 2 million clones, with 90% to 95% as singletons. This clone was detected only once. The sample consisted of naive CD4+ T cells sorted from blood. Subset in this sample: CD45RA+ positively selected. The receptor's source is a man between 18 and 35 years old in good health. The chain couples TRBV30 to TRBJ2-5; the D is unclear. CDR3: CAWIPGLLRETQYF. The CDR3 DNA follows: TGTGCCTGGATACCCGGCCTCCTGCGAGAGACCCAGTACTTC.